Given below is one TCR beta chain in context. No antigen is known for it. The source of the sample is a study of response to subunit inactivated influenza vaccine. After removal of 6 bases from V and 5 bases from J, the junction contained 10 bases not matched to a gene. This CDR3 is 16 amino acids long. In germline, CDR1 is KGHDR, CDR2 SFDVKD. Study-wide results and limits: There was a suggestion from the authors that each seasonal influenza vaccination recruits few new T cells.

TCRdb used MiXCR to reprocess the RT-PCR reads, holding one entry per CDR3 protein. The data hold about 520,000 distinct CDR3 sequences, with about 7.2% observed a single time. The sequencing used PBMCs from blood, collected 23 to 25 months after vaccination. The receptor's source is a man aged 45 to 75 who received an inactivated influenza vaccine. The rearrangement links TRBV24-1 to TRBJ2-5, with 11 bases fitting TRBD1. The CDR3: CATSLPGQGGGETQYF. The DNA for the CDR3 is TGTGCCACCAGTCTCCCGGGACAGGGGGGTGGCGAGACCCAGTACTTC.